The 7 T cell receptor beta chains presented below share a single source sample, sequenced in a study of blood T cells in healthy people across ages. Combining a sample-barcoded 5' primer with a J-beta primer mix, a second PCR ran for 7 to 11 cycles. MiXCR was run by TCRdb on the 5' RACE reads, yielding one entry per CDR3 protein. This table has approximately 1.5 million distinct CDR3 sequences, roughly 43% appearing once. The source material was blood. The source of these receptors is a woman aged 18 to 35 in good health.

CDR3 in amino acids: CASFQSSGNTIYF. In DNA form, the CDR3 reads TGTGCCAGCTTCCAGTCCTCTGGAAACACCATATATTTT. The gene calls are TRBV18 and TRBJ1-3; D is uncertain. Deletions cut 7 bases from V and 0 bases from J, with 7 bases between. Germline CDR1 and CDR2: KGHSH and LQKENI. There are 13 residues in the CDR3.

This clonotype appeared once. The J gene is TRBJ2-5, the V gene TRBV6-5; tentatively, D is TRBD1 (6 bases). Trimming cost V 0 bases and J 10 bases, with 18 bases left between them. CDR3 length: 15 amino acids. Per germline, CDR1 MNHEY and CDR2 SVGAGI. The CDR3 loop is CASSYSRGTFKGQYF. In nucleotides, the CDR3 is TGTGCCAGCAGTTACTCTAGGGGGACATTCAAGGGCCAGTACTTC.

The chain joins TRBV25-1 to TRBJ2-7, with a possible D match to TRBD2 (6 bases). The CDR3 covers 12 residues. The V and J ends lost 7 bases and 2 bases respectively, with 9 bases between them. Germline loops: CDR1 MGHDK, CDR2 SYGVNS. CDR3 in amino acids: CASKEGTYEQYF. The DNA of the CDR3 is TGTGCCAGCAAGGAGGGCACCTACGAGCAGTACTTC.

In its sample, this clonotype was seen a few times. The chain carries TRBV28 and TRBJ1-1; 7 positions agree with TRBD1. Trimming removed 7 bases from V and 1 base from J; junction bases left unmatched: 6. This CDR3 contains 14 residues. CDR1 MDHEN and CDR2 SYDVKM come from the germline V gene. CDR3 region: CASTSPGGNTEAFF. DNA of the CDR3: TGTGCCAGCACCTCACCAGGGGGGAACACTGAAGCTTTCTTT.

To note about this clonotype: A clone one base away is much larger, so this may be a read error. This chain connects TRBV3-1 to TRBJ1-6; no clear D. Germline-derived CDR1 and CDR2 are LGHDT and YNNKEL (reference sequence). The CDR3 totals 13 residues. CDR3 DNA sequence: TGTGCCGGCAGCCAAGCCAGAAATTCACCCCTCCACTTT. This sequence encodes CAGSQARNSPLHF.

The chain has TRBV6-2 or TRBV6-3 and TRBJ2-3; 7 bases line up with TRBD2. Germline CDR1 MNHEY, CDR2 SVGEGT. This CDR3 has 16 amino acids. V gave up 7 bases and J gave up 0 bases; unmatched junction bases: 10. The CDR3 sequence is CASTSMAGRSTDTQYF. In nucleotides, the CDR3 is TGTGCCAGCACCTCAATGGCCGGGAGGAGCACAGATACGCAGTATTTT.

This clonotype was seen more than once but under ten times. The chain is built from TRBV7-2 and TRBJ2-7; a weak D match, TRBD1 (5 bases). The V end was cut by 3 bases, the J end by 6 bases, with 15 bases between. The CDR3 runs to 14 residues. Germline CDR1 reads SGHTA; CDR2 reads FQGNSA. The CDR3 here is CASSLDILTSEQYF. In nucleotides, the CDR3 is TGTGCCAGCAGCTTGGACATCCTGACAAGCGAGCAGTACTTC.